The 5 T cell receptor beta chains presented below share a single source sample, sequenced in a study of cytomegalovirus exposure and HLA in healthy donors. PCR amplification relied on 60 Vbeta primers (plus 13 Jbeta primers). Clones were read by immunoSEQ multiplex PCR, and TCRdb kept only the in-frame ones, dropping some. The sample includes approximately 120,000 clones. The sample was PBMCs. All receptors derive from a man aged 25-45 years in good health and CMV-seronegative.

V is TRBV10-3 and J is TRBJ2-5; weak D call: TRBD2 (5 bases). The DNA matches TRBJ2-7 better at its end, which makes the J call doubtful. The CDR3 totals 18 residues. Germline V CDR1 and CDR2: ENHRY, SYGVKD. The CDR3 loop reads CAISASKGPGTLSYEQYF. In nucleotides, the CDR3 is TGTGCCATCAGTGCTTCAAAAGGGCCGGGAACCCTTTCCTACGAGCAGTACTTC.

This chain connects TRBV4-1 to TRBJ2-1, with a possible D match to TRBD2 (7 bases). Germline V gene lookup returns CDR1 MGHRA and CDR2 YSYEKL. V lost 0 bases and J 2 bases, leaving 17 bases between the germline ends. This CDR3 has 18 residues. The CDR3 region is CASSQEIPGGAPYNEQFF. The CDR3 region has the DNA TGCGCCAGCAGCCAAGAGATACCTGGGGGGGCCCCCTACAATGAGCAGTTCTTC.

The chain is built from TRBV29-1 and TRBJ2-5; TRBD2 matches 7 bases. This CDR3 has 13 residues. Germline V gene lookup returns CDR1 SQVTM and CDR2 ANQGSEA. The ends lost 8 bases at V and 2 bases at J; junction bases unmatched: 8. The CDR3 spells CSHSGAPQETQYF. As DNA, the CDR3 is TGCAGCCACAGCGGGGCACCTCAAGAGACCCAGTACTTC.

The chain is built from TRBV4-2 and TRBJ2-7; TRBD2 is a possible D gene (5 bases). Trimming stripped 4 bases from V and 0 bases from J, with 10 bases between. The CDR3 spans 14 residues. The germline gives CDR1 LGHNA, CDR2 YNFKEQ. The CDR3, as DNA: TGTGCCAGCAGCCCTGGACTTTTCTCCTACGAGCAGTACTTC. Translation: CASSPGLFSYEQYF.

The chain carries TRBV28 and TRBJ2-1; no definite D call. This CDR3 has 14 residues. Germline CDR1 MDHEN, CDR2 SYDVKM. V lost 2 bases and J lost 8, with 13 bases in between. CDR3 DNA sequence: TGTGCCAGCAGTTTACCTGGGCCCGGCGATGAGCAGTTCTTC. It is translated as CASSLPGPGDEQFF.